The 24 T cell receptor beta chains listed next were all sequenced from one sample in a study of shared clonotypes between healthy human individuals. Sequencing was performed with immunoSEQ multiplex PCR; in TCRdb, only in-frame clones are kept and a portion is missing. The table shows more than 1.2 million clones, with 98% occurring only once. The source material was naive CD4+ T cells sorted from blood. Regarding subset: CD45RA+ positively selected. The receptors were gathered from a man aged 25 to 40 in good health.

This clone was recorded once. The chain is built from TRBV11-2 and TRBJ2-4, with D possibly being TRBD1 (6 bases). V was trimmed by 1 base and J by 6 bases, leaving 13 bases between them. Germline CDR1 and CDR2: SGHAT and FQNNGV. The CDR3 contains 15 residues. The CDR3 is CASSLVPGVRNIQYF. CDR3 in DNA: TGTGCCAGCAGCTTAGTTCCAGGGGTGAGAAACATTCAGTACTTC.

The CDR3 DNA follows: TGCGCCAGCAGCCCACTAGCGGGAGGGGGTTACGAGCAGTACTTC. Encoded protein: CASSPLAGGGYEQYF. J is TRBJ2-7 and V is TRBV5-1, with 13 bases aligning to TRBD2. The CDR3 covers 15 residues. Trimming at V came to 4 bases and at J to 4 bases, leaving 5 bases not matched to a gene. Looked up from germline, CDR1 is SGHRS and CDR2 is YFSETQ.

V gene TRBV7-7 combines with J gene TRBJ2-2; a weak D match, TRBD2 (5 bases). Germline V CDR1 and CDR2: SSHAT, FNYEAQ (reference sequence). The CDR3 sequence is 14 residues long. Trimming stripped 5 bases from V and 6 bases from J, with 13 bases between. CDR3 amino acids: CASSGSLVPGELFF. CDR3 bases: TGTGCCAGCAGCGGATCACTAGTCCCCGGGGAGCTGTTTTTT.

The chain combines TRBV25-1 with TRBJ2-2; D possibly corresponds to TRBD1 (6 bases). This CDR3 is 14 amino acids long. Trimming removed 2 bases from V and 6 bases from J, with 10 bases in between. Germline V gene sequence: CDR1 MGHDK, CDR2 SYGVNS. CDR3 nucleotide sequence: TGTGCCAGCAGTGAACACAGGGTTGCCGGGGAGCTGTTTTTT. Translating gives CASSEHRVAGELFF.

The V and J genes are TRBV5-4 and TRBJ1-3, with 7 bases that match TRBD1. V trimming: 5 bases; J trimming: 0 bases; junction bases outside the gene matches: 8. The V gene's germline CDR1 is SGHNT and CDR2 YYREEE (reference sequence). CDR3 length: 16 residues. The CDR3 loop reads CASRSDRDLSGNTIYF. CDR3 sequence (DNA): TGTGCCAGCAGGTCTGACAGGGACCTCTCTGGAAACACCATATATTTT.

The V call is TRBV2, the J call TRBJ2-5, with 7 bases fitting TRBD1. The trim removed 9 bases at V and 2 bases at J, leaving 6 bases unmatched. CDR1 and CDR2 (germline): SNHLY, FYNNEI. The CDR3 has 13 residues. CDR3 nucleotides: TGTGCCAGAACGACAGGGAAGCAAGAGACCCAGTACTTC. Its translation: CARTTGKQETQYF.

The rearrangement joins TRBV11-1 to TRBJ1-1, with TRBD1 identical over 10 bases. The germline V gene encodes CDR1 SGHAT and CDR2 FQDESV (reference sequence). There are 15 residues in the CDR3. The trim removed 1 base at V and 5 bases at J, leaving 4 bases unmatched. The CDR3 sequence: CASSLGQGAGTEAFF. As DNA, the CDR3 is TGTGCCAGCAGCTTAGGACAGGGGGCGGGAACTGAAGCTTTCTTT.

The gene calls are TRBV2 and TRBJ2-3; either TRBD1 or TRBD2 may fit D (5 bases each). This CDR3 comprises 14 residues. Germline CDR1 is SNHLY and CDR2 is FYNNEI. V was trimmed by 9 bases and J by 7 bases, leaving 20 bases between them. This CDR3 is CARSMSGARYTQYF. Written as DNA, the CDR3 is TGTGCCAGAAGTATGTCCGGGGCGCGATATACGCAGTATTTT.

V and J are TRBV21-1 and TRBJ1-5. TRBV21-1 is a known pseudogene. This CDR3 has 17 residues. The CDR3 spells CASSKVVTPAQNQPQHF. Written as DNA, the CDR3 is TGTGCCAGCAGCAAAGTCGTAACGCCGGCCCAGAATCAGCCCCAGCATTTT.

The rearrangement links TRBV7-9 to TRBJ2-4, with D possibly being TRBD1 (6 bases). The CDR3 runs to 17 residues. The germline gives CDR1 SEHNR, CDR2 FQNEAQ (reference sequence). Trimming left V 5 bases short and J 4 bases short, with 21 bases between. The chain's CDR3 is CASSLMTSVGGKNIQYF. CDR3 nucleotides: TGTGCCAGCAGCCTAATGACGTCCGTAGGGGGAAAAAACATTCAGTACTTC.

For the CDR3, the DNA is TGTGCCAGCAGCTTAGAACCGACAGCGCTTACTCAGTACTTC. Residues: CASSLEPTALTQYF. The chain is built from TRBV7-2 and TRBJ2-7; D might be TRBD1 (5 bases). The germline V and J ends were trimmed by 1 base and 10 bases, with 17 bases remaining between them. Germline V lookup: CDR1 SGHTA, CDR2 FQGNSA. The CDR3 is 14 amino acids.

This sequence joins TRBV5-1 and TRBJ2-3; 13 nucleotides agree with TRBD2. The J segment lost 3 bases and the V segment lost 0 bases, leaving 7 bases of the junction unmatched. Germline-derived CDR1 and CDR2 are SGHRS and YFSETQ. The CDR3 loop spans 18 amino acids. In nucleotides, the CDR3 is TGCGCCAGCAGCTTGGGACTACTAGCGGGAGGGGTGACAGATACGCAGTATTTT. Translated: CASSLGLLAGGVTDTQYF.

V gene TRBV6-1 combines with J gene TRBJ2-7, with unresolved D. V lost 1 base and J lost 0, with 10 bases in between. The germline V gene encodes CDR1 MNHNS and CDR2 SASEGT. This CDR3 has 15 amino acids. The CDR3 reads CASSEGILSSYEQYF. The DNA of the CDR3 is TGTGCCAGCAGTGAAGGTATTTTATCCTCCTACGAGCAGTACTTC.

This clone was observed once. The CDR3 region has the DNA TGTGCCAGCAGCCCATTAGCGGGAGCGGTCCACGAGCAGTACTTC. Its translation: CASSPLAGAVHEQYF. This rearrangement joins TRBV11-1 to TRBJ2-7, with TRBD2 matching 9 bases. The CDR3 length is 15 residues. Germline V gene sequence: CDR1 SGHAT, CDR2 FQDESV (reference sequence). Trimming took 5 bases from V and 5 from J; bases not matched to a gene: 10. Based on the CDR3 plus reference TRBV11-1 and TRBJ2-7, the full variable domain is EAEVAQSPRYKITEKSQAVAFWCDPISGHATLYWYRQILGQGPELLVQFQDESVVDDSQLPKDRFSAERLKGVDSTLKIQPAELGDSAMYLCASSPLAGAVHEQYFGPGTRLTVT.

On this clone: Additional DNA sequences in this sample encode the identical CDR3. V gene TRBV19 combines with J gene TRBJ1-2; perhaps TRBD1 as D (5 bases). V was pared by 4 bases and J by 4 bases, with 13 bases between. Germline CDR1 LNHDA, CDR2 SQIVND (reference sequence). The CDR3 length is 14 residues. CDR3 nucleotides: TGTGCCAGTAGTACCCCTGACAGTTTCTATGGCTACACCTTC. It is translated as CASSTPDSFYGYTF. The whole variable domain, filled in from reference TRBV19 and TRBJ1-2, reads DGGITQSPKYLFRKEGQNVTLSCEQNLNHDAMYWYRQDPGQGLRLIYYSQIVNDFQKGDIAEGYSVSREKKESFPLTVTSAQKNPTAFYLCASSTPDSFYGYTFGSGTRLTVV.

This chain links TRBV2 with TRBJ1-1; perhaps TRBD1 as D (5 bases). The germline V gene encodes CDR1 SNHLY and CDR2 FYNNEI. V lost 7 bases and J lost 0, with 15 bases in between. CDR3 length: 15 amino acids. For the CDR3, the DNA is TGTGCCAGCACTATGGGACGGCTGATGAACACTGAAGCTTTCTTT. Amino acid sequence: CASTMGRLMNTEAFF.

The gene calls are TRBV2 and TRBJ1-1; 8 bases are a match to TRBD1. The germline V gene encodes CDR1 SNHLY and CDR2 FYNNEI. The CDR3 extends over 17 amino acids. The V and J ends lost 3 bases and 1 base, in that order; junction bases with no gene match: 10. CDR3 in DNA: TGTGCCAGCAGTGATGGAACAGGGGGATCGCGGAACACTGAAGCTTTCTTT. Amino acid sequence: CASSDGTGGSRNTEAFF.

V usage is TRBV12-5 and J usage is TRBJ2-1; no firm D call. The CDR3 is 17 amino acids. Trimming pared 7 bases from V and 0 bases from J, leaving 19 bases between. Per germline, CDR1 LGHNT and CDR2 FRNRAP. The DNA for the CDR3 is TGTGCTAGTGTCGCTTCCGTGGGGATGAGCTCCTACAATGAGCAGTTCTTC. Translating it yields CASVASVGMSSYNEQFF.

The rearrangement joins TRBV10-2 to TRBJ2-1; D may be TRBD2 (5 bases). The CDR3 sequence is 15 residues long. CDR1 is WSHSY and CDR2 is SAAADI in the germline V gene. Trimming pared 3 bases from V and 2 bases from J, leaving 11 bases between. The DNA of the CDR3 is TGCGCCAGCAGTGAATTGGCGGGCACCTACAATGAGCAGTTCTTC. Its protein product is CASSELAGTYNEQFF.

This sequence joins TRBV10-2 and TRBJ2-7, with D hard to call. The V end lost 3 bases, the J end lost 2 bases, and 8 bases lay between the germline ends. The CDR3 has 13 amino acids. Germline V CDR1 and CDR2: WSHSY, SAAADI. The chain's CDR3 is CASSDRTPYEQYF. In DNA, the CDR3 is TGCGCCAGCAGTGACAGGACCCCCTACGAGCAGTACTTC.

The gene calls are TRBV9 and TRBJ1-2; 7 nucleotides align to TRBD1. CDR3 size: 16 residues. The germline V gene has CDR1 SGDLS and CDR2 YYNGEE. After removal of 3 bases from V and 8 bases from J, the junction contained 16 bases not matched to a gene. In DNA, the CDR3 is TGTGCCAGCAGCGGCGCCCAAGGACAGGAACGAGGCGGCTACACCTTC. Residues: CASSGAQGQERGGYTF. Together with reference TRBV9 and TRBJ1-2, the CDR3 gives the full variable domain: DSGVTQTPKHLITATGQRVTLRCSPRSGDLSVYWYQQSLDQGLQFLIQYYNGEERAKGNILERFSAQQFPDLHSELNLSSLELGDSALYFCASSGAQGQERGGYTFGSGTRLTVV.

The chain is built from TRBV6-1 and TRBJ2-7; D gene ambiguous. CDR1 MNHNS and CDR2 SASEGT come from the germline V gene. V was shortened by 3 bases and J by 0 bases, with 12 bases between the two germline ends. This CDR3 has 15 residues. The CDR3 DNA is TGTGCCAGCAGTGATGCACGGAGCGTCTCCTACGAGCAGTACTTC. Translated: CASSDARSVSYEQYF.

This chain links TRBV28 with TRBJ2-7, with 9 nucleotides matching TRBD1. Trimming removed 6 bases from V and 5 bases from J; junction bases left unmatched: 8. CDR1 is MDHEN, CDR2 SYDVKM, per germline. The CDR3 loop spans 14 amino acids. Written as DNA, the CDR3 is TGTGCCAGCAGCCCCTTGGACAGGGGAAACGAGCAGTACTTC. It codes for CASSPLDRGNEQYF. The full variable domain, rest sourced from reference TRBV28 and TRBJ2-7, is DVKVTQSSRYLVKRTGEKVFLECVQDMDHENMFWYRQDPGLGLRLIYFSYDVKMKEKGDIPEGYSVSREKKERFSLILESASTNQTSMYLCASSPLDRGNEQYFGPGTRLTVT.

J is TRBJ1-4 and V is TRBV27; no firm D call. There are 13 residues in the CDR3. The V end was cut by 6 bases, the J end by 0 bases, with 5 bases between. The germline V gene has CDR1 MNHEY and CDR2 SMNVEV (reference sequence). CDR3: CASRRATNEKLFF. The DNA of the CDR3 is TGTGCCAGCAGACGGGCAACTAATGAAAAACTGTTTTTT.